A single sample is the source of the 22 T cell receptor beta chains below, sequenced in a study of Ad26.COV2.S vaccination and SARS-CoV-2 variants. This sample's treatment: 15 to 20 received Ad26.COV2.S at low or high dose, single or two shots; five or six received placebo; per-sample allocation not given. The samples date from day 63 after the first vaccine or placebo injection. The data were produced by immunoSEQ multiplex PCR, yet TCRdb's version contains in-frame clones alone and is incomplete. The sample shows 300,000 to 350,000 clones, 70% to 90% of them seen only once. The input for sequencing was peripheral blood, taken in a trial of Ad26.COV2.S vaccine versus placebo. The receptors were sampled from a person between 18 and 60 years old who received the Ad26.COV2.S COVID-19 vaccine or a placebo.

The chain is built from TRBV28 and TRBJ2-7; 10 bases map to TRBD2. Germline lookup yields CDR1 MDHEN and CDR2 SYDVKM. V dropped 3 bases and J dropped 6; count of bases not matched to a gene: 23. The CDR3 is 20 amino acids. Here the CDR3 reads CASSFYTITTTSGPSREQYF. The CDR3 bases are TGTGCCAGCAGTTTCTACACCATCACCACGACTAGCGGGCCCTCTCGCGAGCAGTACTTC.

This chain links TRBV19 with TRBJ2-7; 12 nucleotides agree with TRBD1. V shed 4 bases and J 4 bases; nucleotides not matched to a gene: 8. The CDR3 extends over 16 amino acids. Germline loops: CDR1 LNHDA, CDR2 SQIVND (reference sequence). The CDR3 coding sequence is TGTGCCAGTAGTACTCCGGGACAGGGGGCGAGGTACGAGCAGTACTTC. Its protein product is CASSTPGQGARYEQYF.

The gene calls are TRBV11-2 and TRBJ2-1, with D perhaps given as TRBD1 or TRBD2 (5 bases each). CDR1 SGHAT and CDR2 FQNNGV come from the germline V gene. V was trimmed by 1 base and J by 2 bases, leaving 12 bases between them. CDR3 length: 16 residues. CDR3 nucleotides: TGTGCCAGCAGCTTAGTTGTTGGGGGACCCTACAATGAGCAGTTCTTC. Its translation is CASSLVVGGPYNEQFF.

The chain uses TRBV19 and TRBJ1-6; no definite D call. Germline V lookup: CDR1 LNHDA, CDR2 SQIVND (reference sequence). Trimming took off 3 bases at V and 7 bases at J, with 10 bases between the two ends. This CDR3 has 14 residues. The CDR3: CASSIRELNSPLHF. CDR3 bases: TGTGCCAGTAGTATCCGGGAGCTGAATTCACCCCTCCACTTT.

The chain is built from TRBV2 and TRBJ2-1; 10 bases fit TRBD2. The CDR3 consists of 18 residues. The germline CDR1 and CDR2 sequences are SNHLY and FYNNEI. J lost 12 bases, V lost 2 bases, and 19 bases had no gene match. The CDR3 reads CASSELGAGSSGRMLQFF. The CDR3 nucleotides are TGTGCCAGCAGTGAATTAGGGGCTGGGTCTAGCGGGAGAATGTTGCAGTTCTTC.

The CDR3: CASFGLINTEAFF. CDR3 bases: TGTGCCAGCTTTGGACTGATTAACACTGAAGCTTTCTTT. This sequence joins TRBV27 and TRBJ1-1, with D unresolved. This CDR3 contains 13 residues. Per germline, CDR1 MNHEY and CDR2 SMNVEV (reference sequence). V lost 8 bases, J lost 2 bases, and 12 bases lay in between.

In the case of this clone: The identical CDR3 is also encoded by other nucleotide sequences in the sample. The J gene is TRBJ2-7, the V gene TRBV30; D is undetermined. Trimming stripped 1 base from V and 4 bases from J, with 5 bases between. The germline gives CDR1 GTSNPN, CDR2 SVGIG (reference sequence). The CDR3 spans 11 residues. In DNA form, the CDR3 reads TGTGCCTGGAGTGGGGGATACGAGCAGTACTTC. Translation: CAWSGGYEQYF.

V and J are TRBV27 and TRBJ2-7; D is perhaps TRBD2 (5 bases). Deletions cut 5 bases from V and 2 bases from J, with 16 bases between. The CDR3 extends over 15 amino acids. CDR1 is MNHEY and CDR2 is SMNVEV in the germline V gene (reference sequence). This CDR3 reads CASSAWTRRPYEQYF. Written as DNA, the CDR3 is TGTGCCAGCAGTGCGTGGACTCGTCGCCCCTACGAGCAGTACTTC.

The CDR3 DNA reads TGCGCCAGCAGCCAAGACAGGTCCCAAGAGACCCAGTACTTC. It specifies CASSQDRSQETQYF. This chain links TRBV4-3 with TRBJ2-5; the D is unclear. CDR3 size: 14 residues. CDR1 is LGHNA, CDR2 YSLEER, per germline. The V end lost 0 bases, the J end lost 1 base, and 6 bases lay between the germline ends.

The chain combines TRBV7-2 with TRBJ2-5; TRBD2 aligns across 8 bases. Germline V gene data show CDR1 as SGHTA and CDR2 as FQGNSA. With 1 base clipped from V and 4 bases from J, the junction kept 5 bases outside the gene matches. The CDR3 runs 15 residues. Written as DNA, the CDR3 is TGTGCCAGCAGCTTAGGACTAGCGTCAGGAGAGACCCAGTACTTC. Translation gives CASSLGLASGETQYF. Full variable domain (missing parts from reference TRBV7-2 and TRBJ2-5): GAGVSQSPSNKVTEKGKDVELRCDPISGHTALYWYRQSLGQGLEFLIYFQGNSAPDKSGLPSDRFSAERTGGSVSTLTIQRTQQEDSAVYLCASSLGLASGETQYFGPGTRLLVL.

The J gene is TRBJ1-2, the V gene TRBV18; 12 positions agree with TRBD1. J was trimmed by 6 bases and V by 6 bases; bases with no gene match: 5. Germline CDR1 is KGHSH and CDR2 is LQKENI. The CDR3 covers 14 residues. The CDR3 is CASSGQGARNGYTF. The CDR3 DNA reads as TGTGCCAGCTCGGGACAGGGGGCTCGGAATGGCTACACCTTC.

This chain joins TRBV7-3 and TRBJ1-3, with TRBD1 as a possible D gene (5 bases). The germline CDR1 and CDR2 sequences are SGHTA and FQGTGA. The CDR3 runs 14 residues. Trimming removed 6 bases at V and 0 bases at J, with 9 bases between. The CDR3 spells CASSTGSSGNTIYF. CDR3 sequence (DNA): TGTGCCAGCAGTACAGGCTCCTCTGGAAACACCATATATTTT.

In DNA form, the CDR3 reads TGTGCCAGCAGTTTAGGTACAGGGTCTGGCTACACCTTC. Encoded protein: CASSLGTGSGYTF. The chain employs TRBV12-3 or TRBV12-4 and TRBJ1-2; D possibly corresponds to TRBD1 (6 bases). V lost 1 base and J lost 7, with 10 bases in between. The CDR3 covers 13 residues.

This rearrangement joins TRBV5-5 to TRBJ2-2; TRBD1 or TRBD2 may be the D gene (5 bases each). The CDR3 runs 16 residues. The germline V gene encodes CDR1 SGHKS and CDR2 YYEKEE (reference sequence). Trimming shortened V by 4 bases and J by 4 bases, and 17 bases separated the two germline ends. CDR3 DNA: TGTGCCAGCAGCCCCCAGTGGGGCCGGGGCACCGGGGAGCTGTTTTTT. This codes for CASSPQWGRGTGELFF.

This chain joins TRBV24-1 and TRBJ2-7; D gene ambiguous. The length of the CDR3 is 11 residues. Per the germline V gene, CDR1 is KGHDR and CDR2 is SFDVKD. V was trimmed by 5 bases and J by 7 bases, leaving 8 bases between them. DNA of the CDR3: TGTGCCACCAGTGCAGGTCCTGAGCAGTACTTC. Residues: CATSAGPEQYF.

CDR3 DNA sequence: TGTGCCAGCAGCGGGGCCGCGGATACGCAGTATTTT. Translated: CASSGAADTQYF. This chain links TRBV6-2 or TRBV6-3 with TRBJ2-3, with D perhaps assigned TRBD1 or TRBD2 (5 bases each). From germline, CDR1 is MNHEY and CDR2 SVGEGT. V shed 6 bases and J shed 6 bases, with 10 bases lying between them. The CDR3 is 12 residues long.

This chain links TRBV19 with TRBJ2-3, with 8 bases fitting TRBD1. Germline-derived CDR1 and CDR2 are LNHDA and SQIVND (reference sequence). V lost 5 bases and J lost 5; bases outside the gene matches: 3. The CDR3 spans 13 residues. CDR3 amino acids: CASSQGARDTQYF. The DNA for the CDR3 is TGTGCCAGTAGTCAGGGGGCGCGAGATACGCAGTATTTT.

The rearrangement uses TRBV28 and TRBJ2-6; D remains ambiguous. Germline V lookup: CDR1 MDHEN, CDR2 SYDVKM. The CDR3 has 13 amino acids. V lost 7 bases to trimming and J lost 4 bases, with 8 bases between them. CDR3 sequence: CASKVSGANVLTF. The DNA for the CDR3 is TGTGCCAGCAAAGTTTCGGGGGCCAACGTCCTGACTTTC.

The V and J genes are TRBV10-3 and TRBJ2-4; the match to TRBD2 covers 8 bases. The CDR3 has 15 residues. The J segment lost 8 bases and the V segment lost 2 bases, leaving 8 bases of the junction unmatched. Per the germline V gene, CDR1 is ENHRY and CDR2 is SYGVKD. In DNA, the CDR3 is TGTGCCATCAGTGAGAGTGGACTAGCTGCGGACATTCAGTACTTC. The encoded protein is CAISESGLAADIQYF.

This clone was observed once. The chain is built from TRBV2 and TRBJ2-7; 10 positions match TRBD1. Germline CDR1 and CDR2: SNHLY and FYNNEI. V was clipped by 6 bases and J by 0 bases; unmatched bases: 8. This CDR3 spans 16 amino acids. In DNA form, the CDR3 reads TGTGCCAGCAGCCCTGTCGGACAGGGGGTCTCCTACGAGCAGTACTTC. Translation gives CASSPVGQGVSYEQYF.

This clone was found once. The chain has TRBV7-2 and TRBJ2-1; TRBD1 aligns across 7 bases. This CDR3 region has 17 residues. With V trimmed by 5 bases and J by 2 bases, 12 bases remained unmatched. Per the germline V gene, CDR1 is SGHTA and CDR2 is FQGNSA. The CDR3 here is CASSPGQVTRTYNEQFF. CDR3 nucleotides: TGTGCCAGCAGCCCAGGACAGGTGACAAGGACCTACAATGAGCAGTTCTTC.

This clone was counted many times. CDR3 residues: CASSEAGTINTGEQYF. The CDR3 DNA reads as TGTGCCAGCAGCGAAGCCGGGACTATAAATACGGGCGAGCAGTACTTC. J is TRBJ2-7 and V is TRBV7-2, with TRBD2 matching over 7 bases. Losses at the gene ends were 5 bases for V and 6 bases for J; bases not matched to a gene: 16. Germline-derived CDR1 and CDR2 are SGHTA and FQGNSA. The length of the CDR3 is 16 residues.